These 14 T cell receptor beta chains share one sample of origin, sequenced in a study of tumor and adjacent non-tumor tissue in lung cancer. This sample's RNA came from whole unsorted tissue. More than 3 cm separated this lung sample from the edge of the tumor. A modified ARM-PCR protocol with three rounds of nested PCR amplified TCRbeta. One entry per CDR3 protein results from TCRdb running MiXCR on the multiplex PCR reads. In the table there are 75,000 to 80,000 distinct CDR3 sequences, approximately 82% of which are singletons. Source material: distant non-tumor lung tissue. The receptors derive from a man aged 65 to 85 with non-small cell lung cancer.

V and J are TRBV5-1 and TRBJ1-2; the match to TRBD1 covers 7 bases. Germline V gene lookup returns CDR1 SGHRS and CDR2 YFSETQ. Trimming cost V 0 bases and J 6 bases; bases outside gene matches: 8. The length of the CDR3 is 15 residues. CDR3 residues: CASSLEVRGGNGYTF. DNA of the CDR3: TGCGCCAGCAGCTTGGAGGTCAGGGGGGGAAATGGCTACACCTTC. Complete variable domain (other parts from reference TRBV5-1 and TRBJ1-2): KAGVTQTPRYLIKTRGQQVTLSCSPISGHRSVSWYQQTPGQGLQFLFEYFSETQRNKGNFPGRFSGRQFSNSRSEMNVSTLELGDSALYLCASSLEVRGGNGYTFGSGTRLTVV.

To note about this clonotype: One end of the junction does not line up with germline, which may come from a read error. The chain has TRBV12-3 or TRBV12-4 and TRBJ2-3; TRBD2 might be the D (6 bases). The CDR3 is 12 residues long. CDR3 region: CANRGSTDKQYF. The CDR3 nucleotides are TGTGCCAACCGGGGGAGCACAGATAAGCAGTATTTT.

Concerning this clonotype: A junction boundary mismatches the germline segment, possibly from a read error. The CDR3 DNA is TGTGCTAGTGACCTTACTGCTGGCAGTCAGCCCCAGATTTTT. It specifies CASDLTAGSQPQIF. The gene calls are TRBV12-5 and TRBJ1-5; D unresolved. The CDR3 consists of 14 residues. Germline V gives CDR1 LGHNT, CDR2 FRNRAP. Supplemented by reference TRBV12-5 and TRBJ1-5, the full variable domain reads DARVTQTPRHKVTEMGQEVTMRCQPILGHNTVFWYRQTMMQGLELLAYFRNRAPLDDSGMPKDRFSAEMPDATLATLKIQPSEPRDSAVYFCASDLTAGSQPQIFGDGTRLSIL.

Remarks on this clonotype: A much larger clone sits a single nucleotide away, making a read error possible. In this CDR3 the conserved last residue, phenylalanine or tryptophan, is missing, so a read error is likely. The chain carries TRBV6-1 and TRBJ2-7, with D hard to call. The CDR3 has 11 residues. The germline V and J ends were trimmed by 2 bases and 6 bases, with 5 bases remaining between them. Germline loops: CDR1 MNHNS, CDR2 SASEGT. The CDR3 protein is CASSEMGEQYL. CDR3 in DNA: TGTGCCAGCAGTGAAATGGGCGAGCAGTACTTG.

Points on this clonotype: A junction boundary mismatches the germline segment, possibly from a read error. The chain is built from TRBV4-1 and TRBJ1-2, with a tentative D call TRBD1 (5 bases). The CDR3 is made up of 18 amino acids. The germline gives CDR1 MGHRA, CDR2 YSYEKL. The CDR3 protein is CASSQEGRTTSWDYCYTF. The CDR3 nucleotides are TGCGCCAGCAGCCAAGAGGGACGGACGACATCGTGGGACTATTGCTACACCTTC.

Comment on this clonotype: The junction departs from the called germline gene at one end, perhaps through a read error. The CDR3 here is CASSLDSEETQYF. Here the CDR3 DNA reads TGTGCCAGCAGCTTGGACAGTGAAGAGACACAGTACTTC. J is TRBJ2-5 and V is TRBV11-1; tentatively, D is TRBD1 (6 bases). Germline CDR1 and CDR2: SGHAT and FQDESV (reference sequence). The CDR3 sequence is 13 residues long.

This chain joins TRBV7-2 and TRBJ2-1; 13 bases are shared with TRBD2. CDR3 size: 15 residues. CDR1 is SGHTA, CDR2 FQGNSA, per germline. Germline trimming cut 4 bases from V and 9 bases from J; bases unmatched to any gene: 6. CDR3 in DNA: TGTGCCAGCAGCTCTACTAGCGGGGGGGCTTTTGAGCAGTTCTTC. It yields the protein CASSSTSGGAFEQFF.

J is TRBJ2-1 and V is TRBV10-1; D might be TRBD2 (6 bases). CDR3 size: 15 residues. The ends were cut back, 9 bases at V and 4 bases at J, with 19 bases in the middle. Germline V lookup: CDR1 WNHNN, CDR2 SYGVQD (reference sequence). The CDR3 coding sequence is TGCGCCAGGAGCCCCACTAGCAGGGCATACAATGAGCAGTTCTTC. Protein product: CARSPTSRAYNEQFF.

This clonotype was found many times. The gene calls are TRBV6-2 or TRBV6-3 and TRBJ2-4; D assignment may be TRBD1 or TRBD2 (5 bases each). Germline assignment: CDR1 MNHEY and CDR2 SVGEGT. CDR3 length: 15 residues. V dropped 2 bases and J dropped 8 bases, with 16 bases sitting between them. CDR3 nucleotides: TGTGCCAGCAGTTACCGGGCAGGGAGCGTTGACATTCAGTACTTC. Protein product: CASSYRAGSVDIQYF.

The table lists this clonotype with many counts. CDR3 DNA: TGTGCTAGTGGTTTCAAACAACTCCAAGAGACCCAGTACTTC. The encoded protein is CASGFKQLQETQYF. The gene calls are TRBV12-5 and TRBJ2-5; no reliable D call. The germline gives CDR1 LGHNT, CDR2 FRNRAP. The length of the CDR3 is 14 residues. Trimming removed 3 bases at V and 1 base at J, with 9 bases between.

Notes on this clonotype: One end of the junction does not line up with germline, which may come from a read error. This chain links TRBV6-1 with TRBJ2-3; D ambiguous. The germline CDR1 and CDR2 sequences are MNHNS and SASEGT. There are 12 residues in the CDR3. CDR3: CAGSESSSTHYF. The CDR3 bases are TGTGCCGGCAGTGAATCCAGTTCTACGCATTATTTT.

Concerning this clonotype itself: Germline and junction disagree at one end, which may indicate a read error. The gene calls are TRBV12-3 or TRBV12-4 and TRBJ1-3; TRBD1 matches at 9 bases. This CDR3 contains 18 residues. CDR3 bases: TGTGACAGCAGTCGTCCCGGGACAGGGATTGGCTCTGGAGATACCATATATTTT. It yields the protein CDSSRPGTGIGSGDTIYF.

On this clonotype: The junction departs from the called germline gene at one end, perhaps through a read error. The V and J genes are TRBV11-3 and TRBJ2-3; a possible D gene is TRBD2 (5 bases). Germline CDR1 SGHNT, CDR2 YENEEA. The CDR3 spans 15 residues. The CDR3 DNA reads TGTTCCAGCACCTGTCGGGAAGTAAGCACGGATACGCAGTATTTT. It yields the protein CSSTCREVSTDTQYF.

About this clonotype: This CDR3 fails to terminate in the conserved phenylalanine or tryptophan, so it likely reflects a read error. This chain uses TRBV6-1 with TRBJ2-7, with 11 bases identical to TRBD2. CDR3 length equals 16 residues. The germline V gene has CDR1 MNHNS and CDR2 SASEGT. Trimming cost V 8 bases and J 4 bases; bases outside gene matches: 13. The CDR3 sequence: CASGKGTSGNSYEQYL. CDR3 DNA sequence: TGTGCCAGCGGAAAAGGGACTAGCGGCAACTCTTACGAGCAGTACTTG.